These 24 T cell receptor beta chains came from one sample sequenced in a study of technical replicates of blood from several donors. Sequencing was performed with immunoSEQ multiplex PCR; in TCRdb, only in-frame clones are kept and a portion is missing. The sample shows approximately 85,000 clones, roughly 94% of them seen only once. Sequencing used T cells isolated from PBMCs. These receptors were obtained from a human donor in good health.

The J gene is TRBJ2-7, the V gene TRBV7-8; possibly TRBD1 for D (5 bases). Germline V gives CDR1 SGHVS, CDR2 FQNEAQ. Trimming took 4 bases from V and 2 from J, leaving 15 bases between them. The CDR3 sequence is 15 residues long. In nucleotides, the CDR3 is TGTGCCAGCAGCTCAACGCGACAGTTCCCCTACGAGCAGTACTTC. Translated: CASSSTRQFPYEQYF.

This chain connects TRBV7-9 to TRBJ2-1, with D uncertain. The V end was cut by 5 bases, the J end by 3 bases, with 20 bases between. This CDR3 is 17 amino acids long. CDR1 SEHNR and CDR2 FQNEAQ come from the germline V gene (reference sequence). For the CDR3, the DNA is TGTGCCAGCAGCCCCACCTTTCAGGTTACAATCTACAATGAGCAGTTCTTC. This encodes CASSPTFQVTIYNEQFF.

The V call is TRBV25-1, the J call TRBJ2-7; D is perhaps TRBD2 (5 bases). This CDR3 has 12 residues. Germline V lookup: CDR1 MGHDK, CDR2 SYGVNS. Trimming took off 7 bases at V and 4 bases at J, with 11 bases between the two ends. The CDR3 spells CASTSGRYEQYF. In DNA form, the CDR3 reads TGTGCCAGCACCAGCGGCCGGTACGAGCAGTACTTC.

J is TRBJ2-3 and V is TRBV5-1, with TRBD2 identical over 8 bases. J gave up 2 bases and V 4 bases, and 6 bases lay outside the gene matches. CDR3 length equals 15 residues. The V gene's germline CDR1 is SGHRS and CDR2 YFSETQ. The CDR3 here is CASSKVAGLTDTQYF. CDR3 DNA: TGCGCCAGCAGCAAAGTAGCGGGGCTCACAGATACGCAGTATTTT.

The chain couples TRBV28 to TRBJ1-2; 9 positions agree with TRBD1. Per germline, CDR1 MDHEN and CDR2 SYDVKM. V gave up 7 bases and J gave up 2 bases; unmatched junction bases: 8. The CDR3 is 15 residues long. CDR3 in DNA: TGTGCCAGCATGGGGGGGGGACAGGGCAACTATGGCTACACCTTC. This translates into CASMGGGQGNYGYTF.

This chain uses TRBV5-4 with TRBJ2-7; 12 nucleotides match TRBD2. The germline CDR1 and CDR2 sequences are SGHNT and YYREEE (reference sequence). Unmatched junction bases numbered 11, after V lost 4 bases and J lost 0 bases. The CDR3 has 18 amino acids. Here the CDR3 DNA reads TGTGCCAGCAGCCCCGGTGCTAGCGGGAGGGCTCCCTCCTACGAGCAGTACTTC. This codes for CASSPGASGRAPSYEQYF.

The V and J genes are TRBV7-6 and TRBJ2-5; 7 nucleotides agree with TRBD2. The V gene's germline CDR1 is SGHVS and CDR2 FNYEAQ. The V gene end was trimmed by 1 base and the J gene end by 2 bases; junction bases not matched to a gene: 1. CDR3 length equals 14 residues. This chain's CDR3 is CASSLGGGQETQYF. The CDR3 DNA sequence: TGTGCCAGCAGCTTAGGCGGGGGACAAGAGACCCAGTACTTC. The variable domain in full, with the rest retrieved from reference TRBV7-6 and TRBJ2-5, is GAGVSQSPRYKVTKRGQDVALRCDPISGHVSLYWYRQALGQGPEFLTYFNYEAQQDKSGLPNDRFSAERPEGSISTLTIQRTEQRDSAMYRCASSLGGGQETQYFGPGTRLLVL.

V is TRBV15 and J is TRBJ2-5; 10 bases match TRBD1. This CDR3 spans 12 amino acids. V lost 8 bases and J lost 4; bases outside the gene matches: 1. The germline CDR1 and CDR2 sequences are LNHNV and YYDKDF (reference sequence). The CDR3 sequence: CATGQGVETQYF. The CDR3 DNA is TGTGCCACCGGACAGGGGGTAGAGACCCAGTACTTC. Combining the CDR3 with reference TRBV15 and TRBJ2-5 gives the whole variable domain DAMVIQNPRYQVTQFGKPVTLSCSQTLNHNVMYWYQQKSSQAPKLLFHYYDKDFNNEADTPDNFQSRRPNTSFCFLDIRSPGLGDTAMYLCATGQGVETQYFGPGTRLLVL.

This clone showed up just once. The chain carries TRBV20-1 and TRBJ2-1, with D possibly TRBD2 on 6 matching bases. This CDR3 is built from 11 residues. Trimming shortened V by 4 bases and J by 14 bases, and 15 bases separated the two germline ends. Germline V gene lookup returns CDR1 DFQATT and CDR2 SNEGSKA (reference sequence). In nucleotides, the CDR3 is TGCAGTGCTAAAATCGGATGGGGGGAGTTCTTC. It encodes CSAKIGWGEFF.

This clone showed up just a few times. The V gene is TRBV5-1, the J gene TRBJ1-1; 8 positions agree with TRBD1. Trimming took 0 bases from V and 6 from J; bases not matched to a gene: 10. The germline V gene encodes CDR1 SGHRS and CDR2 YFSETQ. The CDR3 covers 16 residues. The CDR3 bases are TGCGCCAGCAGCTTGGTCGGAAGAATGACAGGGGCTGAAGCTTTCTTT. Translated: CASSLVGRMTGAEAFF.

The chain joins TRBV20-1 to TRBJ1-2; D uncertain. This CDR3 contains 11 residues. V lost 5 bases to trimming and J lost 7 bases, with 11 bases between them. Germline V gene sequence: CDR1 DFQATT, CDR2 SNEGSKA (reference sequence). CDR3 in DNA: TGCAGTGCTGGGAGCAGTAGTGGCTACACCTTC. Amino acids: CSAGSSSGYTF.

In DNA, the CDR3 is TGTGCCAGCAGCGGGGGGTCCCACGAGCAGTACTTC. As protein: CASSGGSHEQYF. V and J are TRBV7-9 and TRBJ2-7, with a weak D call TRBD2 (6 bases). The V end lost 5 bases, the J end lost 5 bases, and 10 bases lay between the germline ends. Germline V gives CDR1 SEHNR, CDR2 FQNEAQ (reference sequence). The CDR3 is 12 amino acids.

CDR3 nucleotides: TGTGCCAGCAGCGTTGGGGCAGGAGATCAGCCCCAGCATTTT. This gives the protein CASSVGAGDQPQHF. This chain connects TRBV9 to TRBJ1-5, with a tentative D call TRBD1 (5 bases). This CDR3 region has 14 residues. The V and J ends lost 2 bases and 5 bases respectively, with 11 bases between them. Germline V gene sequence: CDR1 SGDLS, CDR2 YYNGEE.

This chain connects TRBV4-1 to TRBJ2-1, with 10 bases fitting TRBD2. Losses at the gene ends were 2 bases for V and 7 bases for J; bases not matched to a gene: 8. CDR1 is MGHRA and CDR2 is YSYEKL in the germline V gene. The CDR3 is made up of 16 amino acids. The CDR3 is CASSQLLAGAVNEQFF. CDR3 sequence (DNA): TGCGCCAGCAGCCAACTCCTAGCGGGAGCTGTTAATGAGCAGTTCTTC.

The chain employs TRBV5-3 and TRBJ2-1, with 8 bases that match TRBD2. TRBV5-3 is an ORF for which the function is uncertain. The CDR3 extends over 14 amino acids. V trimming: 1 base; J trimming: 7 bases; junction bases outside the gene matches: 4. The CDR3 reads CARSLSGSVNEQFF. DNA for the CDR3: TGTGCCAGAAGCTTGAGCGGGAGTGTGAATGAGCAGTTCTTC.

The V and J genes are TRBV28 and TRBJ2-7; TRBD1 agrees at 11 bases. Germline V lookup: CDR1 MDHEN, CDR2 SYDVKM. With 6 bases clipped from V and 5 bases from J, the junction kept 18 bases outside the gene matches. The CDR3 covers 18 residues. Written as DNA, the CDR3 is TGTGCCAGCAGCCTGAGGACAGGGGGCATGGGACGAACGAACGAGCAGTACTTC. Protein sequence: CASSLRTGGMGRTNEQYF.

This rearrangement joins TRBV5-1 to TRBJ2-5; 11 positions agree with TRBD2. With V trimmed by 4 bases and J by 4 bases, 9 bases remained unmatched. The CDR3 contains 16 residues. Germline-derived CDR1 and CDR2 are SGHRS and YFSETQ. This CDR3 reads CASSPLAGGPGETQYF. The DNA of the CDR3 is TGCGCCAGCAGCCCGTTAGCGGGGGGGCCGGGAGAGACCCAGTACTTC.

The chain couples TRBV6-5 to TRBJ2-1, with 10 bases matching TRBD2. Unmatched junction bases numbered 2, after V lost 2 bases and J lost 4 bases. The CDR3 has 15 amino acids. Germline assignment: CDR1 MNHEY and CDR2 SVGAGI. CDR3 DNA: TGTGCCAGCAGTTACCGACTAGCGGGTTACAATGAGCAGTTCTTC. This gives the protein CASSYRLAGYNEQFF.

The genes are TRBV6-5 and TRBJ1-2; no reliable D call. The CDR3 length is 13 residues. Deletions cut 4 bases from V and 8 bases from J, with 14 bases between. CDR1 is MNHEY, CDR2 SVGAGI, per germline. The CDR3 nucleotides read TGTGCCAGCAGTTTATACTCCCTGGAGGGCTACACCTTC. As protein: CASSLYSLEGYTF.

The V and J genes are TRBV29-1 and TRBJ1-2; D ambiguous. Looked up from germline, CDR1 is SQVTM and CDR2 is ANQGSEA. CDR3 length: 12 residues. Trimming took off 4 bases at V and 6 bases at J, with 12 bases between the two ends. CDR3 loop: CSVVQANHGYTF. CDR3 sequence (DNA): TGCAGCGTTGTTCAAGCGAACCATGGCTACACCTTC.

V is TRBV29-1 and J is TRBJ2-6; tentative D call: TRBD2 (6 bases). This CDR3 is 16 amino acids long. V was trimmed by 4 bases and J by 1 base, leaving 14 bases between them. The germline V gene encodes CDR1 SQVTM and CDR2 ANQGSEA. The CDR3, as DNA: TGCAGCGTTGCGGGACTCGTTATATCTGGGGCCAACGTCCTGACTTTC. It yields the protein CSVAGLVISGANVLTF.

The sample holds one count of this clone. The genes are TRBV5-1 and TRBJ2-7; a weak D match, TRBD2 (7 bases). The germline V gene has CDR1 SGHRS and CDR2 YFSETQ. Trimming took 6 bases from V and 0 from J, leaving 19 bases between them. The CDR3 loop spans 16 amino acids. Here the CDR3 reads CASIRGRGGSSYEQYF. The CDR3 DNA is TGCGCCAGCATTAGAGGACGCGGGGGCTCCTCCTACGAGCAGTACTTC.

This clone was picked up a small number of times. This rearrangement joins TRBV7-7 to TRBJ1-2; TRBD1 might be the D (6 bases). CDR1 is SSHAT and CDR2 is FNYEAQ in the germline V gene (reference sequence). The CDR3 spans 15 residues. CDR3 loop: CAMRLVPGTSYGYTF. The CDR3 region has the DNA TGTGCTATGCGCTTAGTCCCCGGGACAAGCTATGGCTACACCTTC.

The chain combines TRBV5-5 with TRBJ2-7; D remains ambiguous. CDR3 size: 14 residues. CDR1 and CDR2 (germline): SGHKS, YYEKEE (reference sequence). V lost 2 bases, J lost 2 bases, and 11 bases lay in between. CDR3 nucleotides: TGTGCCAGCAGCTTCTCCGCCAGTACCTACGAGCAGTACTTC. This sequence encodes CASSFSASTYEQYF.